These T cell receptor beta chains were read from a single sample in a study of cytomegalovirus exposure and HLA in healthy donors. TCRdb's copy holds only in-frame clones and misses some; the assay was immunoSEQ multiplex PCR. With 100,000 to 150,000 clones in the sample, the ten largest clones hold 2.2%. The sequenced sample was PBMCs. These receptors all stem from a man aged 40-55 years in good health and CMV-seronegative. The CDR3 runs from the conserved cysteine through the conserved F or W. D genes are given only for firm matches.

CDR3aa,CDR3nt,j_gene,v_gene,d_gene
CASSLTGFNEKLFF,TGTGCCAGCAGCCTGACTGGGTTTAATGAAAAACTGTTTTTT,TRBJ1-4,TRBV6-5,-
CASSHQAMSDEQFF,TGTGCCAGCAGCCACCAAGCGATGTCCGATGAGCAGTTCTTC,TRBJ2-1,TRBV4-2,-
CATSLTSGRRTGELFF,TGTGCCACCAGTCTAACTAGCGGGAGAAGGACCGGGGAGCTGTTTTTT,TRBJ2-2,TRBV15,TRBD2
CASSWTESGEQFF,TGTGCCAGCAGCTGGACCGAGAGCGGGGAGCAGTTCTTC,TRBJ2-1,TRBV5-6,-
CASSLRQGDTIYF,TGCGCCAGCAGCCTTAGACAGGGAGACACCATATATTTT,TRBJ1-3,TRBV4-1,TRBD1
CASSIAAGASAYEQYF,TGTGCCAGTAGTATTGCGGCGGGAGCTTCGGCCTACGAGCAGTACTTC,TRBJ2-7,TRBV19,TRBD2
CASIPGGSYGYTF,TGTGCCAGCATACCGGGGGGAAGCTATGGCTACACCTTC,TRBJ1-2,TRBV28,-
CASSTGGSETQYF,TGTGCCAGCAGCACCGGGGGATCGGAGACCCAGTACTTC,TRBJ2-5,TRBV28,-
CASHQQGTNTEAFF,TGTGCCAGCCACCAACAGGGGACGAATACTGAAGCTTTCTTT,TRBJ1-1,TRBV6-1,TRBD1
CASNPQDSYYNEQFF,TGTGCCAGCAATCCCCAGGACAGCTACTACAATGAGCAGTTCTTC,TRBJ2-1,TRBV5-4,-